This TCR beta chain was captured by sequencing in a study of monozygotic twins with inflammatory bowel disease. Each TCR library consumed about 3,800 ng of total RNA. Following a re-call of the 5' RACE reads, TCRdb has one entry per CDR3 protein and lacks DNA. The sample totals roughly 90,000 distinct CDR3 sequences. Study results and caveats: Perhaps reflecting limited power, concordant and discordant twins did not differ in repertoire similarity. Extra variability in the repertoires of patients may have come from differing immunosuppressive treatments. Twins with IBD were found to have lower TCRbeta diversity (inverse Simpson) than healthy co-twins.

CDR1 is SGHRS, CDR2 YFSETQ, per germline. There are 14 residues in the CDR3. With respect to this clonotype: Its antigen is currently unknown.

The rearrangement uses TRBV5-1 and TRBJ2-6; TCRdb calls TRBD1, which cannot be checked without DNA. Sequenced sample: blood. This TCR came from a human donor with ulcerative colitis or Crohn's disease, or a healthy co-twin of an affected twin (not recorded which). CDR3: CASSRSTGANVLTF.